This TCR beta chain was retrieved from a study of blood T cells in healthy people across ages. This clonotype was counted a few times. Its antigen remains unidentified. The V gene lost 3 bases and the J gene lost 3 bases, with 14 bases spanning the gap. CDR1 is MNHEY and CDR2 is SVGEGT in the germline V gene. This CDR3 spans 15 amino acids. Broader study findings: Considered underestimates were the diversity estimates obtained from one million T cells. Comparison with aged donors showed that long-lived donors had more naive CD4+ cells and higher diversity.

A second PCR of 7 to 11 cycles used a sample-barcoded 5' primer and a J-beta primer mix. Sequencing of every sample gave 3 million or more CDR3-containing paired-end reads. TCRdb re-derived calls from the 5' RACE reads in MiXCR, one entry per CDR3 protein. Of some 640,000 distinct CDR3 sequences detected, over 45% appear once; the ten largest clones hold 30% to 40%. The genes are TRBV6-2 or TRBV6-3 and TRBJ1-1, with D unclear. This TCR was sampled from a woman aged 55-75 years in good health. Sequenced sample: blood. The CDR3 sequence is CASSYGQIGDTEAFF. The DNA of the CDR3 is TGTGCCAGCAGTTATGGGCAGATTGGTGACACTGAAGCTTTCTTT.